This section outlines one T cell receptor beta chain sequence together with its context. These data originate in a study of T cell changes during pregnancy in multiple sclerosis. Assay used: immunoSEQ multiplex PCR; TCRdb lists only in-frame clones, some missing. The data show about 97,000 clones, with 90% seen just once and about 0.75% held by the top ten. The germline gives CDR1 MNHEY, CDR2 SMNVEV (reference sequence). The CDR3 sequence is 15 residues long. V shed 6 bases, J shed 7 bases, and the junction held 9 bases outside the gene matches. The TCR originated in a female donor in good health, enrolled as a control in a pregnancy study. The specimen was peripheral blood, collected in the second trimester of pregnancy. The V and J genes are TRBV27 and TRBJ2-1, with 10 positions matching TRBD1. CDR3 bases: TGTGCCAGCAGACCCCGGGACAGGGGTGTTAATGAGCAGTTCTTC. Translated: CASRPRDRGVNEQFF.